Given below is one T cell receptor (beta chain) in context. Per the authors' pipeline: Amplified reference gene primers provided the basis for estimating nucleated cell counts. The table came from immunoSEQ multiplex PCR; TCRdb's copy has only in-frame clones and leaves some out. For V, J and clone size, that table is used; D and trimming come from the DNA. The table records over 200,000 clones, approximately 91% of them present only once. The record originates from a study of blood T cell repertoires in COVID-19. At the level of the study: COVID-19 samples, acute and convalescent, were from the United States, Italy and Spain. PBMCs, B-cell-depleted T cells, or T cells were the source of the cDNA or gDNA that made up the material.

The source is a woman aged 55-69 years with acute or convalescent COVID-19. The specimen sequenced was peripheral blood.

The CDR3 sequence is CASSQDRSTYEQYF. The CDR3 DNA reads as TGTGCCAGCAGCCAGGACAGATCAACCTACGAGCAGTACTTC. The chain combines TRBV6-6 with TRBJ2-7; D might be TRBD1 (6 bases). Trimming took 6 bases from V and 2 from J, leaving 14 bases between them. There are 14 residues in the CDR3. The germline V gene has CDR1 MNHNY and CDR2 SVGAGI (reference sequence).